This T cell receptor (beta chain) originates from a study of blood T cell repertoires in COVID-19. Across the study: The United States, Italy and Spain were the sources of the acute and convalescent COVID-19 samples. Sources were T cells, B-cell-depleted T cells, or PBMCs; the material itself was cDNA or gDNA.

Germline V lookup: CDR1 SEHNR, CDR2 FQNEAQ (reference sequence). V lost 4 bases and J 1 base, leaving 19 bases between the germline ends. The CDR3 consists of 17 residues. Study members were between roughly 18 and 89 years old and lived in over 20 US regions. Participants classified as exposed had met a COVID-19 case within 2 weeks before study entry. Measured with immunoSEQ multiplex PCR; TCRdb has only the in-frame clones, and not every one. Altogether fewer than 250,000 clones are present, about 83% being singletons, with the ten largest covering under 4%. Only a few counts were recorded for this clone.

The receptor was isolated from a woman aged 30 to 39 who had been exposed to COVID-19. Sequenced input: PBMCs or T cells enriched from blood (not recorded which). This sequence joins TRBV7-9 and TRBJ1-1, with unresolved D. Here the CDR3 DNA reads TGTGCCAGCAGCTCTCCGAGGACTTGGTACGAGAACACTGAAGCTTTCTTT. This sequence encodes CASSSPRTWYENTEAFF.